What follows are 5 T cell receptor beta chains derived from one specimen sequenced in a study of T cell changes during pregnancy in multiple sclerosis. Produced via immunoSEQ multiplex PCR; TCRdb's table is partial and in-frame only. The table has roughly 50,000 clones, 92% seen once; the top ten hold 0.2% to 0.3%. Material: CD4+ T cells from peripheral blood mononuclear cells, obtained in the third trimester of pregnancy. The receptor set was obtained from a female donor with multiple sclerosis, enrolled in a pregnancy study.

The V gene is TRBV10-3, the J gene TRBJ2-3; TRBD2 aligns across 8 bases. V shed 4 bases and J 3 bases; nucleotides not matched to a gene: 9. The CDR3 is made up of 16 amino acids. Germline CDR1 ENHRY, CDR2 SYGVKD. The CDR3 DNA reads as TGTGCCATCAGTGGGGGACTAGTAGAACGAACAGATACGCAGTATTTT. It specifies CAISGGLVERTDTQYF.

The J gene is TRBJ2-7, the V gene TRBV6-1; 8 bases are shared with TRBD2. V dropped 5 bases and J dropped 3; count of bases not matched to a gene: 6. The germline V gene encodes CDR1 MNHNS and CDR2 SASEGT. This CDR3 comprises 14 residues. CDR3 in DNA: TGTGCCAGCAGTTTTCGCCGGGAGGGCTACGAGCAGTACTTC. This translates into CASSFRREGYEQYF.

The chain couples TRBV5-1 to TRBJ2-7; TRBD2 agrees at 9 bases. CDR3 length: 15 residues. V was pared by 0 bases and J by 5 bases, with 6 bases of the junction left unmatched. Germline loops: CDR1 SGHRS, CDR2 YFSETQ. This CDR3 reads CASSLAGTSGHEQYF. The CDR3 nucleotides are TGCGCCAGCAGCTTGGCCGGCACTAGCGGGCACGAGCAGTACTTC.

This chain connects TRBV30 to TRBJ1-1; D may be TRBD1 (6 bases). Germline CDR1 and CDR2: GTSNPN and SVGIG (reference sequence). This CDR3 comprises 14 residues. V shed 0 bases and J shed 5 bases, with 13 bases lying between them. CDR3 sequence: CAWSVMAGATEAFF. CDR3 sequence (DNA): TGTGCCTGGAGTGTGATGGCGGGGGCTACTGAAGCTTTCTTT.

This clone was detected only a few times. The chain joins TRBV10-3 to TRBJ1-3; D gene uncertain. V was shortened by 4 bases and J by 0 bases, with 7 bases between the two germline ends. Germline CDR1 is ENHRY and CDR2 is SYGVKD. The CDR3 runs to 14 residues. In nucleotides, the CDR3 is TGTGCCATCAGTGCCCAGGACTCTGGAAACACCATATATTTT. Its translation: CAISAQDSGNTIYF.